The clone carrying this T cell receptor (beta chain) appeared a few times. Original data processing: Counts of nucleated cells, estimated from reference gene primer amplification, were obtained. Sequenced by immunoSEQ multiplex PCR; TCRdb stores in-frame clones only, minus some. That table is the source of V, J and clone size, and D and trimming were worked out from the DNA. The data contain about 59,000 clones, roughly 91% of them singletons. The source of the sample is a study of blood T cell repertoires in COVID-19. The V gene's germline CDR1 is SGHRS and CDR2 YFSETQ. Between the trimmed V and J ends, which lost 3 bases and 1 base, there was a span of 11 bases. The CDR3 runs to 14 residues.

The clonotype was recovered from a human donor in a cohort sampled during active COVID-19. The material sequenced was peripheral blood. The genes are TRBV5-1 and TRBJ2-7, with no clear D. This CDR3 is CASSSWATSYEQYF. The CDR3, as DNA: TGCGCCAGCAGCTCCTGGGCCACTTCCTACGAGCAGTACTTC.